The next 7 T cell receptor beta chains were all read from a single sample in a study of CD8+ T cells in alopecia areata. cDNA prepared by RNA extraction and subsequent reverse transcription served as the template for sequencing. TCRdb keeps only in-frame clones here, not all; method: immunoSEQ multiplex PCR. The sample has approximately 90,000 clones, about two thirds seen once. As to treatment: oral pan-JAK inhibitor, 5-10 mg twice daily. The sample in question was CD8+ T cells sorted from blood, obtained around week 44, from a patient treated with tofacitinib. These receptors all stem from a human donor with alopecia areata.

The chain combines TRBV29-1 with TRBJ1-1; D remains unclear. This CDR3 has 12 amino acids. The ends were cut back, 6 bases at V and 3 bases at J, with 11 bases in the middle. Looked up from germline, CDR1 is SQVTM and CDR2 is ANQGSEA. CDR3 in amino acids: CSVPDGDTEAFF. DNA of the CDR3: TGCAGCGTGCCGGACGGGGACACTGAAGCTTTCTTT.

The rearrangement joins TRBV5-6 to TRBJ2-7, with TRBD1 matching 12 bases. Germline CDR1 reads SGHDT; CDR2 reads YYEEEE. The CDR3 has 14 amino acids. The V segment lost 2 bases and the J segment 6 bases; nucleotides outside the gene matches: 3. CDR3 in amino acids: CASSFGTGGSEQYF. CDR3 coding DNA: TGTGCCAGCAGCTTTGGGACAGGGGGCTCCGAGCAGTACTTC.

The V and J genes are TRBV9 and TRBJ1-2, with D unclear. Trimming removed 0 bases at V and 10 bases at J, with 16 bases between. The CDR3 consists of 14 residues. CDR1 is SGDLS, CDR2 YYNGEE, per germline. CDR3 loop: CASSVGSGSRDYTF. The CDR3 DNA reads TGTGCCAGCAGCGTAGGTTCAGGTTCCCGGGACTACACCTTC.

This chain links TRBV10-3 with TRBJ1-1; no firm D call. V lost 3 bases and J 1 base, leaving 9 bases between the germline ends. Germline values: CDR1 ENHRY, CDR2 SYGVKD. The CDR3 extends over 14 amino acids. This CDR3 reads CAISESVGNTEAFF. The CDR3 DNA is TGTGCCATCAGTGAATCAGTGGGGAACACTGAAGCTTTCTTT.

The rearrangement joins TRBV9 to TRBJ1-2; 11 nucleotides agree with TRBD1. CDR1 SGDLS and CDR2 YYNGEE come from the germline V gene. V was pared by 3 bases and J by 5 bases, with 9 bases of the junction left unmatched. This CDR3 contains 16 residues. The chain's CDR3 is CASSGPDRGPLYGYTF. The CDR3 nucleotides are TGTGCCAGCAGCGGACCGGACAGGGGGCCTCTATATGGCTACACCTTC.

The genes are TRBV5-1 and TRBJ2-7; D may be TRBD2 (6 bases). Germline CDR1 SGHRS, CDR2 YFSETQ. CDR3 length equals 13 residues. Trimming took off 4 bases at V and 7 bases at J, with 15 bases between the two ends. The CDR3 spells CASSPTTSGEQYF. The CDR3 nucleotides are TGCGCCAGCAGCCCAACGACTAGTGGAGAGCAGTACTTC. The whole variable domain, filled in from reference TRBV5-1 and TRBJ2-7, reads KAGVTQTPRYLIKTRGQQVTLSCSPISGHRSVSWYQQTPGQGLQFLFEYFSETQRNKGNFPGRFSGRQFSNSRSEMNVSTLELGDSALYLCASSPTTSGEQYFGPGTRLTVT.

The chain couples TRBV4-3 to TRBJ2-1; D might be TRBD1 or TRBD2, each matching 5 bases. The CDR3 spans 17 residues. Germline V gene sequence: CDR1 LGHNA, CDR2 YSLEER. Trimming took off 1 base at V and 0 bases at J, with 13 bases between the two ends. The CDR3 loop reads CASSQGDEGFSYNEQFF. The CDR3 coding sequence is TGCGCCAGCAGCCAAGGGGACGAGGGGTTCTCCTACAATGAGCAGTTCTTC.